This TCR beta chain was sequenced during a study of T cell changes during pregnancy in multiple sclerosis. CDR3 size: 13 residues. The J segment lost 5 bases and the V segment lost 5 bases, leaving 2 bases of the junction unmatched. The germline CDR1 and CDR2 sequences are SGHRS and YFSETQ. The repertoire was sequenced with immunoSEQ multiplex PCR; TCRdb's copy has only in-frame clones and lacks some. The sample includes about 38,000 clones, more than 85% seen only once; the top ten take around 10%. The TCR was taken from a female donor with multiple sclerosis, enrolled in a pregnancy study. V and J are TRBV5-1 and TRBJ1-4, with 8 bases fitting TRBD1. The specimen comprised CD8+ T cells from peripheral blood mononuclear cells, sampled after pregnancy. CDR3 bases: TGCGCCAGCAGTAGGGACAGGAATGAAAAACTGTTTTTT. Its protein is CASSRDRNEKLFF.